This TCR beta chain came from a study of T cell responses to AZD1222 COVID-19 vaccine (dated by TCRdb to the early 2020s). Turning to the overall study: AZD1222 recipients given second doses at about 4 weeks or at about 12 weeks were pooled, since spike-specific TCR depth and breadth were not found to differ between the two schedules. TCR sequencing was performed for over 230 trial participants, of whom about 200 were given two doses of AZD1222 and around 25 were given two doses of MenACWY control vaccine. Trial participants were enrolled by age into 18-55, 56-69 and 70-plus year subgroups, with about 150, 27 and 61 TCR-sequenced participants respectively. Overall study outcomes, separate from this receptor: After two AZD1222 doses, both the breadth and the depth of spike-specific TCRs were significantly higher than at day 0 and than in MenACWY recipients. Nearly half of unique spike-specific TCRs reportedly recognized epitopes outside regions mutated in the B.1.351 and B.1.1.7 variants. The 56-69-year group was small, and its depth increase did not reach significance, likely because of low power. Because no day 14 peak-response samples were available, the repertoires could be characterized only after the peak T cell response. The whole spike protein was spanned by vaccine-associated CD4 TCRs, and dominant responses were seen in regions 160-218 and 743-854. Conclusions about previously exposed vaccinees are limited, since just five or six AZD1222 recipients were seropositive for SARS-CoV-2 at baseline. Most participants were white British and females outnumbered males, and the authors suggested that clonal diversity may have been underestimated.

The time point label on this specimen signifies: baseline before first vaccination. Vaccinee samples were obtained from the UK trials COV001 and COV002, which included a single-blind randomized controlled phase 2/3 trial of AZD1222 (ChAdOx1 nCoV-19) in healthy adults. Trial participant PBMC samples were collected at day 0 and day 28 after the second dose for TCRbeta chain sequencing. This clone was recorded once. Its target antigen remains unknown. Per-base qualities were not stored, and no clone one base away is much larger. Other DNA sequences in this sample translate to the same CDR3. The CDR3 regions of human TCRbeta chains were subjected to immunosequencing. The authors processed their data as follows. Repertoire TCRs were matched against a reference library of SARS-CoV-2-specific TCRs generated with the MIRA antigen-specificity platform. Breadth meant the fraction of unique TCRs that were SARS-CoV-2-associated, whereas depth meant the fraction of total T cells that were SARS-CoV-2-associated. Using the MIRA data, every spike-specific TCR was mapped to the spike region that the TCR reacted to and assigned to either a CD4 or a CD8 class. Log10-transformed breadth and depth values were compared by one-way ANOVA with Sidak's multiple comparisons tests. TCRdb retrieved this table from immuneACCESS and kept in-frame rearrangements only. Not all clones are present; in checked studies, unresolved V genes account for under half, and no reason is known for the remainder. That table is the source of V, J and clone size, and D and trimming were worked out from the DNA. The sample table records about 100,000 clones; 70% to 90% of these occur just once. The ten largest account for over 3% of the sample.

The sequence was obtained from an adult in good health. This material consisted of peripheral blood, taken on day 0 of AZD1222 vaccination.

The CDR3 protein is CASSIGTGNYGYTF. The DNA is TGTGCCAGTAGTATCGGGACAGGGAACTATGGCTACACCTTC. The V and J genes are TRBV19 and TRBJ1-2; TRBD1 lines up with 9 middle nucleotides. The CDR3 spans 14 residues, from the cysteine through the phenylalanine. Of the read, only the CDR3 DNA is kept; its 42 bases are in frame from base 1. CDR1 and CDR2 were assigned from the germline V gene (reference sequence) as LNHDA and SQIVND. V ends up 3 bases short and J 2 bases short, with an unmatched junction base count of 1. Where the CDR3 stops, the reference TRBV19 and TRBJ1-2 genes take over; the full variable domain is DGGITQSPKYLFRKEGQNVTLSCEQNLNHDAMYWYRQDPGQGLRLIYYSQIVNDFQKGDIAEGYSVSREKKESFPLTVTSAQKNPTAFYLCASSIGTGNYGYTFGSGTRLTVV.